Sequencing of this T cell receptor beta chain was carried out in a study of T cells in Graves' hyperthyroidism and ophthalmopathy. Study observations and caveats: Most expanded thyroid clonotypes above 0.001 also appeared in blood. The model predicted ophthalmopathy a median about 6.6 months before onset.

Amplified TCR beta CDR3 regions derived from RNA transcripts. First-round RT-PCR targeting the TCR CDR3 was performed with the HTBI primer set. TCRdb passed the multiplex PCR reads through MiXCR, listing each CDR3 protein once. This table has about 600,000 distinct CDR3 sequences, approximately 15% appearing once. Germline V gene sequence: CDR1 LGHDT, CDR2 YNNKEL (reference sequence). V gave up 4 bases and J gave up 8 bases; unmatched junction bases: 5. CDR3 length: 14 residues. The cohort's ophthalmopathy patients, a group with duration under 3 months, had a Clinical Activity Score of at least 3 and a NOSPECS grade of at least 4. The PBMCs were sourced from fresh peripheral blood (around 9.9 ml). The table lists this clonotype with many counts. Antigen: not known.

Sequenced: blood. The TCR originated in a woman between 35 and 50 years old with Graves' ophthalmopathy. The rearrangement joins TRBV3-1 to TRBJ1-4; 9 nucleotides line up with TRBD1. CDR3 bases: TGTGCCAGCAGCCGGACAGGGGTCGGAGAAAAACTGTTTTTT. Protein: CASSRTGVGEKLFF.